This T cell receptor beta chain was captured in a study of shared T cell receptors in the human thymus. TCRdb's table, derived via immunoSEQ multiplex PCR, lists solely in-frame clones and lacks some. This table holds 720,000 or so clones, approximately 85% found once. The sample also formed part of further work on human thymus T cells. That study reports: Thymic resections from corrective heart surgery supplied the tissue. What related research reported was that thymic repertoires overlapped highly among unrelated individuals.

Material for sequencing was thymocytes. This clonotype originated in a girl less than two years old with a congenital heart defect.

The CDR3 DNA follows: TGCGCCAGCAAGGGACTAGCGCCGACAGATACGCAGTATTTT. As protein: CASKGLAPTDTQYF. J is TRBJ2-3 and V is TRBV10-1; TRBD2 matches 10 bases. Trimming took 7 bases from V and 3 from J; bases not matched to a gene: 4. The CDR3 extends over 14 amino acids. Germline V gene sequence: CDR1 WNHNN, CDR2 SYGVQD (reference sequence).